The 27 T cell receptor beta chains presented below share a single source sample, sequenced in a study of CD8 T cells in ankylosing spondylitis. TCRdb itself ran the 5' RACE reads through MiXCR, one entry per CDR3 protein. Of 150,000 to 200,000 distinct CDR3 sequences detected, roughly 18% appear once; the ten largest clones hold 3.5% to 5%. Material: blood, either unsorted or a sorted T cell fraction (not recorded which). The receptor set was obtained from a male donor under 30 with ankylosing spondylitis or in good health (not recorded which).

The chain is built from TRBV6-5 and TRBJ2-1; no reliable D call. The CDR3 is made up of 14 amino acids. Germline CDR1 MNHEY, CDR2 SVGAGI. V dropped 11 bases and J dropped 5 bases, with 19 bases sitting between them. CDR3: CAVTVSKLNNEQFF. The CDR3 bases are TGTGCCGTCACGGTCTCCAAGTTAAACAATGAGCAGTTCTTC.

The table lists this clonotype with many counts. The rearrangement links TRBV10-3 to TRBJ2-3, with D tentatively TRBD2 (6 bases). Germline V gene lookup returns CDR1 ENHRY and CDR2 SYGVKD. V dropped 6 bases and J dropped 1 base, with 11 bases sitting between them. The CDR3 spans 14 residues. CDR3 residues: CAIRDGTRTDTQYF. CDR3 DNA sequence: TGTGCCATCAGGGACGGGACTCGCACAGATACGCAGTATTTT.

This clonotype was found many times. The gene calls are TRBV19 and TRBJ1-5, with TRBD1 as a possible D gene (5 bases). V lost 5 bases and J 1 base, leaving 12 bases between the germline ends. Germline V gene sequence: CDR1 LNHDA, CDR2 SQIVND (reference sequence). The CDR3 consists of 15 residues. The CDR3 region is CASSVGGRSNQPQHF. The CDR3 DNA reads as TGTGCCAGTAGTGTTGGGGGTCGGAGCAATCAGCCCCAGCATTTT. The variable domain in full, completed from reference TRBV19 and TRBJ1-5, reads DGGITQSPKYLFRKEGQNVTLSCEQNLNHDAMYWYRQDPGQGLRLIYYSQIVNDFQKGDIAEGYSVSREKKESFPLTVTSAQKNPTAFYLCASSVGGRSNQPQHFGDGTRLSIL.

This CDR3 reads CASSFKDKGNTGELFF. The CDR3 DNA reads as TGCGCCAGCAGCTTTAAGGACAAGGGAAACACCGGGGAGCTGTTTTTT. This chain joins TRBV5-1 and TRBJ2-2; D is possibly TRBD1 (5 bases). The germline CDR1 and CDR2 sequences are SGHRS and YFSETQ. Trimming shortened V by 2 bases and J by 2 bases, and 13 bases separated the two germline ends. There are 16 residues in the CDR3.

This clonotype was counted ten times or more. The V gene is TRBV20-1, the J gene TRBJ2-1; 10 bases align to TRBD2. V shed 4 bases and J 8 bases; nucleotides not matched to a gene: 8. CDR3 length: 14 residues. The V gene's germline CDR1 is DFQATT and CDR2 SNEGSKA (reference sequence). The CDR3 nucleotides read TGCAGTGCTAACCCTAGCGGGAGTAAGGATGAGCAGTTCTTC. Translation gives CSANPSGSKDEQFF.

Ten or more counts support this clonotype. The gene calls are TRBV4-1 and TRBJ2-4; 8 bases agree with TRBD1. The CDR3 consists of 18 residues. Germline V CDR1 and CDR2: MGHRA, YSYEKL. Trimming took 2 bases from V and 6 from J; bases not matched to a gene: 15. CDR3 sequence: CASSQPLRSGGRLNIQYF. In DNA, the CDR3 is TGCGCCAGCAGCCAACCCCTTCGTTCAGGGGGCAGATTAAACATTCAGTACTTC.

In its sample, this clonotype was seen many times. The CDR3 is CSARRENTIYF. The CDR3 coding sequence is TGCAGTGCTCGTAGAGAAAACACCATATATTTT. The chain joins TRBV20-1 to TRBJ1-3, with D uncertain. CDR3 length equals 11 residues. CDR1 is DFQATT and CDR2 is SNEGSKA in the germline V gene (reference sequence). Trimming cost V 5 bases and J 6 bases, with 8 bases left between them.

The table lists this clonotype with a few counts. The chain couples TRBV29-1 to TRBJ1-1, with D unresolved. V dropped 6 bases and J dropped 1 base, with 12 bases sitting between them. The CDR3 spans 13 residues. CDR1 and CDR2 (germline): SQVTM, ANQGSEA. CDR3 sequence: CSVRGRQNTEAFF. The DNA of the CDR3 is TGCAGCGTGAGAGGGAGGCAGAACACTGAAGCTTTCTTT. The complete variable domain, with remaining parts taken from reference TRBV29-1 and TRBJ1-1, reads SAVISQKPSRDICQRGTSLTIQCQVDSQVTMMFWYRQQPGQSLTLIATANQGSEATYESGFVIDKFPISRPNLTFSTLTVSNMSPEDSSIYLCSVRGRQNTEAFFGQGTRLTVV.

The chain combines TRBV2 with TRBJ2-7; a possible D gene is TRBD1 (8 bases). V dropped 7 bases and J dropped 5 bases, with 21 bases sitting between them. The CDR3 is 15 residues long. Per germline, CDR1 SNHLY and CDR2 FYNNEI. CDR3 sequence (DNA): TGTGCCAGCAAGTCGGGGGGACAGGTCAGGAACGAGCAGTACTTC. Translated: CASKSGGQVRNEQYF. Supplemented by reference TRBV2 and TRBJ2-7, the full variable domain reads EPEVTQTPSHQVTQMGQEVILRCVPISNHLYFYWYRQILGQKVEFLVSFYNNEISEKSEIFDDQFSVERPDGSNFTLKIRSTKLEDSAMYFCASKSGGQVRNEQYFGPGTRLTVT.

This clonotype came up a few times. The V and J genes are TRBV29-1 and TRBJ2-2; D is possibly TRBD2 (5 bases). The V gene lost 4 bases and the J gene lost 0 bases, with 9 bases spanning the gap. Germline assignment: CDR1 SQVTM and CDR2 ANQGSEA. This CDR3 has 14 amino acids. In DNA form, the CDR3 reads TGCAGCGTTGCCAGCGGAGCGAACACCGGGGAGCTGTTTTTT. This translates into CSVASGANTGELFF.

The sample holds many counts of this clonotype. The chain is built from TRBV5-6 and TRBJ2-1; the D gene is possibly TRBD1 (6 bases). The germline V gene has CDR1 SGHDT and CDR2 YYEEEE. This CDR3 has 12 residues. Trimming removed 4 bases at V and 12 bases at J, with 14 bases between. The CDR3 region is CASSGGGLGQFF. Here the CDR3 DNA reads TGTGCCAGCAGCGGGGGCGGTTTAGGGCAGTTCTTC.

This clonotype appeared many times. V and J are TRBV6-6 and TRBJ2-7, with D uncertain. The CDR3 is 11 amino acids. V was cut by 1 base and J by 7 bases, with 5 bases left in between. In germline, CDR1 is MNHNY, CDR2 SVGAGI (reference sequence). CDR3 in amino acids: CASSYLLEQYF. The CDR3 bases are TGTGCCAGCAGTTACTTATTGGAGCAGTACTTC.

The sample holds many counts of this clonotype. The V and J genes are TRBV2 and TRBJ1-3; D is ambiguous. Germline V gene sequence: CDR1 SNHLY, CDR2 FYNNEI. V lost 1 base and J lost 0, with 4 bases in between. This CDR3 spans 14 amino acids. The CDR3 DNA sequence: TGTGCCAGCAGTGAAGTCCACTCTGGAAACACCATATATTTT. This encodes CASSEVHSGNTIYF.

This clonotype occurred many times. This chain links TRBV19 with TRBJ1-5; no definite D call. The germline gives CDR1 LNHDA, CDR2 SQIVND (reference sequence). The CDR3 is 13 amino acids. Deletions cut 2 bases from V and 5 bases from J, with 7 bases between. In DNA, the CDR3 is TGTGCCAGTAGTATATGGGGTTATCAGCCCCAGCATTTT. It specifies CASSIWGYQPQHF.

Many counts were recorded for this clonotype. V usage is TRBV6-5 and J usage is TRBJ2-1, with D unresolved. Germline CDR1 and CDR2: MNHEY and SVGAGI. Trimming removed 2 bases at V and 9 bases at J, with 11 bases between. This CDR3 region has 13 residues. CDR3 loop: CASSYARVGEQFF. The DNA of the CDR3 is TGTGCCAGCAGTTACGCCCGGGTAGGTGAGCAGTTCTTC.

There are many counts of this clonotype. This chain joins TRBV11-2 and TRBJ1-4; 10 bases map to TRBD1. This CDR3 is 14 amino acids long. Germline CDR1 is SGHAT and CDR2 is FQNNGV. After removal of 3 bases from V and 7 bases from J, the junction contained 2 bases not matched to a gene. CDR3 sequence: CASSLDRGSEKLFF. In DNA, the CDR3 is TGTGCCAGCAGCTTGGACAGGGGGAGTGAAAAACTGTTTTTT. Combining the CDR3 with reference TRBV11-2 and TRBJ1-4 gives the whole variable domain EAGVAQSPRYKIIEKRQSVAFWCNPISGHATLYWYQQILGQGPKLLIQFQNNGVVDDSQLPKDRFSAERLKGVDSTLKIQPAKLEDSAVYLCASSLDRGSEKLFFGSGTQLSVL.

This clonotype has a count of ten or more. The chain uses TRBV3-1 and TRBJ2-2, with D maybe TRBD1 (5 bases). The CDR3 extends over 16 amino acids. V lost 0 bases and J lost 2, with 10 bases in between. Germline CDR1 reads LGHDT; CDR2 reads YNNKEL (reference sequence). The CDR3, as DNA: TGTGCCAGCAGCCAAGATGAGACAGCTAACACCGGGGAGCTGTTTTTT. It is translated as CASSQDETANTGELFF.

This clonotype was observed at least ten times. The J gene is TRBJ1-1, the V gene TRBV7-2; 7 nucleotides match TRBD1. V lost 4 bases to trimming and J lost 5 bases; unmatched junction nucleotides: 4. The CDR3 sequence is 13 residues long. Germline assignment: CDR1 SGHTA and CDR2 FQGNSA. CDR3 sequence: CASSYRQGTEAFF. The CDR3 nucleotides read TGTGCCAGCAGCTATCGACAGGGAACTGAAGCTTTCTTT.

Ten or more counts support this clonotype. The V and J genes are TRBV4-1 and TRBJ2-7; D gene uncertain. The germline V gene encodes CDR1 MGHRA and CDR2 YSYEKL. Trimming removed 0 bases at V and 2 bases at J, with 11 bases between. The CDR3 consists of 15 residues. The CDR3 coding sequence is TGCGCCAGCAGCCAAGATGCAGGCTTAACCTACGAGCAGTACGTC. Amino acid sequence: CASSQDAGLTYEQYV.

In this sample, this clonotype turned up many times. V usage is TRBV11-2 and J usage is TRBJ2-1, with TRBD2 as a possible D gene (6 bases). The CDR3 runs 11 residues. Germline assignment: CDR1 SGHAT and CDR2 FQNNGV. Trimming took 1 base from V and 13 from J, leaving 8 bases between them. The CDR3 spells CASSLVAEQFF. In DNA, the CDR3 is TGTGCCAGCAGCTTAGTAGCGGAACAGTTCTTC.

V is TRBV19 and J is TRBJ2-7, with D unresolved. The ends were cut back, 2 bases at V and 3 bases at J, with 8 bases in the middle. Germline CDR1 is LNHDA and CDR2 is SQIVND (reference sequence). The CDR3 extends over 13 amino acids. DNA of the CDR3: TGTGCCAGTAGTATAACTGCAGACTACGAGCAGTACGTC. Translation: CASSITADYEQYV.

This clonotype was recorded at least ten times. CDR3 bases: TGTGCCAGCAGTCGACCGGACAGGGTGAGCACAGATACGCAGTATTTT. Its protein product is CASSRPDRVSTDTQYF. The chain employs TRBV6-2 or TRBV6-3 and TRBJ2-3; 8 bases fit TRBD1. V lost 5 bases, J lost 0 bases, and 7 bases stayed unmatched. The CDR3 is 16 residues long. Germline V gene data show CDR1 as MNHEY and CDR2 as SVGEGT.

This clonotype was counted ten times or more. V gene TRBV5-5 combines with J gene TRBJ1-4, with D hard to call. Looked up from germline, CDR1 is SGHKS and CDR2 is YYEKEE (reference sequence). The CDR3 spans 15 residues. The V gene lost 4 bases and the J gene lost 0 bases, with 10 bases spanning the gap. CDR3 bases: TGTGCCAGCAGCCGCGCAGCAACAACTAATGAAAAACTGTTTTTT. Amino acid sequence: CASSRAATTNEKLFF.

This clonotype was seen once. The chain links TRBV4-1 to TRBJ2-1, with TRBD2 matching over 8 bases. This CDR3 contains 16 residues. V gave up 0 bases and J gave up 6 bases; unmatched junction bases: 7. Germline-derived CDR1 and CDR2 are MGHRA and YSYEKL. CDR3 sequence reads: CASSQDPAGASNEQFF. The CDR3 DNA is TGCGCCAGCAGCCAAGACCCAGCGGGAGCGTCCAATGAGCAGTTCTTC.

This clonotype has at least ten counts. The CDR3 nucleotides read TGTGCCAGCAGTGCCATAGGCTCTAATTCACCCCTCCACTTT. It yields the protein CASSAIGSNSPLHF. The chain links TRBV27 to TRBJ1-6; D call uncertain. Between the trimmed V and J ends, which lost 5 bases and 6 bases, there was a span of 11 bases. The CDR3 is 14 residues long. Per germline, CDR1 MNHEY and CDR2 SMNVEV (reference sequence).

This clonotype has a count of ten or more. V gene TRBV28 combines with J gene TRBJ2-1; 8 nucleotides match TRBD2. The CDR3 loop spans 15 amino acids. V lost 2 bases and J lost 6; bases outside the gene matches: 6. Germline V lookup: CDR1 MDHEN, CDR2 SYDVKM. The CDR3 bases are TGTGCCAGCAGTTTAATCGGGGGGGCAGGCAATGAGCAGTTCTTC. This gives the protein CASSLIGGAGNEQFF.

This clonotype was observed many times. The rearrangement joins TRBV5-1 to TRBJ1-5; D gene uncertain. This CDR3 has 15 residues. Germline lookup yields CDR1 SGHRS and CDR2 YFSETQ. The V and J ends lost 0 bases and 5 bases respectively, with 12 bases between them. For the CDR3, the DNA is TGCGCCAGCAGCTTGGACGGATCGAAATATCAGCCCCAGCATTTT. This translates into CASSLDGSKYQPQHF. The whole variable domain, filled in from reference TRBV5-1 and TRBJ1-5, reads KAGVTQTPRYLIKTRGQQVTLSCSPISGHRSVSWYQQTPGQGLQFLFEYFSETQRNKGNFPGRFSGRQFSNSRSEMNVSTLELGDSALYLCASSLDGSKYQPQHFGDGTRLSIL.